This T cell receptor beta chain was recorded in a study of Ad26.COV2.S vaccination and SARS-CoV-2 variants. Broader study findings: Whether participants received vaccine or placebo, their non-spike TCR breadth was similar. Recipients given vaccine exceeded placebo recipients in spike-specific TCR breadth. Responses of T cells in total may have been underestimated by the TCR breadth and depth analyses. Reported findings describe substantial breadth in spike-specific CD8+ and CD4+ T cell responses following vaccination.

TCRdb keeps only in-frame clones here, not all; method: immunoSEQ multiplex PCR. The table has more than 120,000 clones, roughly 85% seen once. In the case of this clone: Its antigen remains unknown.

In germline, CDR1 is SGHTA, CDR2 FQGNSA. V was clipped by 3 bases and J by 2 bases; unmatched bases: 3. This CDR3 spans 15 amino acids. The TCR was taken from a human donor who had recovered from COVID-19. The material sequenced was peripheral blood, taken after recovery from COVID-19. The chain combines TRBV7-2 with TRBJ1-3; 8 bases are a match to TRBD1. The CDR3 DNA is TGTGCCAGCAGCTTTACAGGGGGTGCTGGAAACACCATATATTTT. This codes for CASSFTGGAGNTIYF.